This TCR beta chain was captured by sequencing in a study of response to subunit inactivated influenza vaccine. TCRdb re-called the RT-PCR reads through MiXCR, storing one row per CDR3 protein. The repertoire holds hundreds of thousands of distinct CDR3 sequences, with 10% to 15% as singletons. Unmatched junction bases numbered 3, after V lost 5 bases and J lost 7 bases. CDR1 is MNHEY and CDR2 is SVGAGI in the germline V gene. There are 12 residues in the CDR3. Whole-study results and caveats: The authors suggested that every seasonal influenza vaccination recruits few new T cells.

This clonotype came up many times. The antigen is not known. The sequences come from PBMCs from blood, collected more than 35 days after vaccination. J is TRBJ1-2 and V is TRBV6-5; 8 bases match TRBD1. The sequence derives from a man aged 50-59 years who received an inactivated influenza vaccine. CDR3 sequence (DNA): TGTGCCAGCAGTCAAGACAGGGGTGGCTACACCTTC. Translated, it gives CASSQDRGGYTF.